Following are 31 T cell receptor beta chains from one sample sequenced in a study of blood T cell repertoires in COVID-19. Sequenced by immunoSEQ multiplex PCR; TCRdb stores in-frame clones only, minus some. Among some 100,000 clones listed, roughly 84% were seen once. The sample consisted of peripheral blood. The receptor source for this set is a woman aged 55-70 years with acute or convalescent COVID-19.

The chain links TRBV6-6 to TRBJ1-1, with D perhaps TRBD1 (5 bases). Trimming cost V 7 bases and J 2 bases, with 20 bases left between them. CDR1 is MNHNY, CDR2 SVGAGI, per germline (reference sequence). The CDR3 covers 16 residues. The CDR3 bases are TGTGCCAGCACTCCCCCTGAAGGGGAAGGTAACACTGAAGCTTTCTTT. Translating gives CASTPPEGEGNTEAFF.

V and J are TRBV5-6 and TRBJ1-6; no reliable D call. Trimming shortened V by 0 bases and J by 4 bases, and 5 bases separated the two germline ends. CDR3 length equals 14 residues. Germline assignment: CDR1 SGHDT and CDR2 YYEEEE. CDR3 DNA: TGTGCCAGCAGCTTGGGACATTATAATTCACCCCTCCACTTT. Translated: CASSLGHYNSPLHF.

This chain connects TRBV7-2 to TRBJ2-3, with a possible D match to TRBD2 (6 bases). Looked up from germline, CDR1 is SGHTA and CDR2 is FQGNSA. The CDR3 is 17 amino acids. Trimming stripped 5 bases from V and 3 bases from J, with 21 bases between. CDR3 protein: CASSPRFDWGVTDTQYF. The CDR3 bases are TGTGCCAGCAGCCCAAGGTTCGACTGGGGGGTAACAGATACGCAGTATTTT.

The chain has TRBV6-2 or TRBV6-3 and TRBJ2-5; 11 bases match TRBD2. The CDR3 has 17 residues. Germline values: CDR1 MNHEY, CDR2 SVGEGT. V trimming: 5 bases; J trimming: 5 bases; junction bases outside the gene matches: 13. CDR3 nucleotides: TGTGCCAGCAGTACTCTGACTAGCGGGGCCCCTGGGGAGACCCAGTACTTC. Protein sequence: CASSTLTSGAPGETQYF.

V is TRBV28 and J is TRBJ2-7, with 8 nucleotides matching TRBD2. Losses at the gene ends were 7 bases for V and 3 bases for J; bases not matched to a gene: 8. Per the germline V gene, CDR1 is MDHEN and CDR2 is SYDVKM. CDR3 length: 14 residues. The CDR3 loop is CASTSPGGYYEQYF. The CDR3 DNA reads TGTGCCAGCACAAGCCCGGGGGGGTACTACGAGCAGTACTTC. Combining the CDR3 with reference TRBV28 and TRBJ2-7 gives the whole variable domain DVKVTQSSRYLVKRTGEKVFLECVQDMDHENMFWYRQDPGLGLRLIYFSYDVKMKEKGDIPEGYSVSREKKERFSLILESASTNQTSMYLCASTSPGGYYEQYFGPGTRLTVT.

The CDR3 loop is CASSVGSSGQETQYF. CDR3 coding DNA: TGTGCCAGCAGCGTAGGGTCAAGCGGGCAAGAGACCCAGTACTTC. The rearrangement links TRBV9 to TRBJ2-5, with a tentative D call TRBD2 (6 bases). V was clipped by 0 bases and J by 2 bases, with 11 bases between them. CDR1 is SGDLS and CDR2 is YYNGEE in the germline V gene. This CDR3 has 15 residues.

The chain links TRBV15 to TRBJ2-1; TRBD2 is a possible D gene (5 bases). Trimming removed 4 bases from V and 5 bases from J, with 15 bases in between. This CDR3 has 15 amino acids. CDR1 is LNHNV, CDR2 YYDKDF, per germline (reference sequence). This CDR3 is CATSMLLGDNNEQFF. DNA for the CDR3: TGTGCCACCAGCATGTTACTCGGGGATAACAATGAGCAGTTCTTC.

The chain employs TRBV3-1 (or the pseudogene TRBV3-2) and TRBJ1-4; possibly TRBD1 for D (5 bases). CDR3 length: 16 residues. Trimming took off 2 bases at V and 4 bases at J, with 14 bases between the two ends. From germline, CDR1 is LGHDT and CDR2 YNNKEL (reference sequence). This CDR3 is CASSQRGGGVNEKLFF. For the CDR3, the DNA is TGTGCCAGCAGCCAACGGGGCGGGGGGGTTAATGAAAAACTGTTTTTT.

This chain joins TRBV27 and TRBJ2-1, with 9 bases lining up with TRBD2. The V segment lost 3 bases and the J segment 9 bases; nucleotides outside the gene matches: 9. The CDR3 has 15 residues. Per the germline V gene, CDR1 is MNHEY and CDR2 is SMNVEV (reference sequence). CDR3 amino acids: CASSFMRGGFSEQFF. In DNA form, the CDR3 reads TGTGCCAGCAGTTTTATGCGGGGGGGGTTTAGTGAGCAGTTCTTC.

The CDR3 reads CASNQGDSNQPQHF. Here the CDR3 DNA reads TGTGCCAGCAATCAAGGGGATAGCAATCAGCCCCAGCATTTT. V is TRBV6-5 and J is TRBJ1-5; D possibly corresponds to TRBD1 (5 bases). This CDR3 is 14 amino acids long. Trimming cost V 7 bases and J 0 bases, with 10 bases left between them. Looked up from germline, CDR1 is MNHEY and CDR2 is SVGAGI.

The CDR3 loop is CASGFGNTGELFF. The DNA of the CDR3 is TGTGCTAGTGGTTTCGGGAACACCGGGGAGCTGTTTTTT. The J gene is TRBJ2-2, the V gene TRBV12-5; D is undetermined. The germline CDR1 and CDR2 sequences are LGHNT and FRNRAP. This CDR3 has 13 amino acids. V lost 3 bases to trimming and J lost 1 base, with 3 bases between them.

The V call is TRBV2, the J call TRBJ1-6; D is uncertain. Germline assignment: CDR1 SNHLY and CDR2 FYNNEI. Trimming cost V 3 bases and J 7 bases, with 19 bases left between them. CDR3 length: 17 amino acids. The CDR3 DNA reads as TGTGCCAGCAGTGATGAGGTCGGCAGCCTTTTAAATTCACCCCTCCACTTT. Protein product: CASSDEVGSLLNSPLHF.

This clone was seen only once. The genes are TRBV12-3 or TRBV12-4 and TRBJ2-7, with 7 bases fitting TRBD1. Trimming removed 6 bases from V and 1 base from J; junction bases left unmatched: 3. The CDR3 is 13 residues long. The CDR3 loop is CASSRDSSYEQYF. CDR3 DNA sequence: TGTGCCAGCAGCCGGGACAGTTCCTACGAGCAGTACTTC.

The chain recombines TRBV6-4 with TRBJ1-5; 7 nucleotides match TRBD1. The germline gives CDR1 MRHNA, CDR2 SNTAGT. This CDR3 spans 13 amino acids. V was clipped by 5 bases and J by 6 bases; unmatched bases: 4. In nucleotides, the CDR3 is TGTGCCAGCAGTACTCAGGGGGGTCAGCCCCAGCATTTT. This gives the protein CASSTQGGQPQHF.

The rearrangement joins TRBV30 to TRBJ2-3; TRBD2 is a possible D gene (6 bases). CDR3 length: 13 residues. The V gene's germline CDR1 is GTSNPN and CDR2 SVGIG (reference sequence). The germline V and J ends were trimmed by 5 bases and 6 bases, with 15 bases remaining between them. The CDR3: CAWARDSVDTQYF. The CDR3 nucleotides read TGTGCCTGGGCCCGGGACTCCGTGGATACGCAGTATTTT. The variable domain in full, completed from reference TRBV30 and TRBJ2-3, reads SQTIHQWPATLVQPVGSPLSLECTVEGTSNPNLYWYRQAAGRGLQLLFYSVGIGQISSEVPQNLSASRPQDRQFILSSKKLLLSDSGFYLCAWARDSVDTQYFGPGTRLTVL.

This clone was recorded once. The chain couples TRBV30 to TRBJ1-1; no firm D call. Germline values: CDR1 GTSNPN, CDR2 SVGIG (reference sequence). Between the trimmed V and J ends, which lost 0 bases and 1 base, there was a span of 3 bases. The CDR3 runs 12 residues. The CDR3 protein is CAWSVGNTEAFF. In DNA, the CDR3 is TGTGCCTGGAGTGTCGGGAACACTGAAGCTTTCTTT.

The genes are TRBV5-5 and TRBJ1-1, with TRBD1 matching 10 bases. This CDR3 comprises 14 residues. Losses at the gene ends were 4 bases for V and 1 base for J; bases not matched to a gene: 1. Germline CDR1 is SGHKS and CDR2 is YYEKEE (reference sequence). This CDR3 is CASSRDRGNTEAFF. CDR3 in DNA: TGTGCCAGCAGCCGGGACAGGGGGAACACTGAAGCTTTCTTT.

CDR3 nucleotides: TGCGCCAGCAGCTTGGGGGGCCCTGGGGCCAACGTCCTGACTTTC. This sequence encodes CASSLGGPGANVLTF. V and J are TRBV5-1 and TRBJ2-6, with TRBD1 as a possible D gene (5 bases). This CDR3 is 15 amino acids long. CDR1 and CDR2 (germline): SGHRS, YFSETQ. V was clipped by 0 bases and J by 2 bases, with 6 bases between them.

The chain is built from TRBV2 and TRBJ1-3; D might be TRBD1 (6 bases). Germline V lookup: CDR1 SNHLY, CDR2 FYNNEI. The CDR3 has 14 residues. The V end lost 11 bases, the J end lost 0 bases, and 14 bases lay between the germline ends. In nucleotides, the CDR3 is TGTGCCTCTCGGGGGGACATCTCTGGAAACACCATATATTTT. Its translation: CASRGDISGNTIYF.

The chain uses TRBV11-3 and TRBJ2-2; perhaps TRBD1 as D (6 bases). This CDR3 is built from 15 residues. Between the trimmed V and J ends, which lost 5 bases and 7 bases, there was a span of 17 bases. Germline lookup yields CDR1 SGHNT and CDR2 YENEEA. The chain's CDR3 is CASSPPDRFGGELFF. The CDR3 nucleotides are TGTGCCAGCAGCCCCCCCGACAGGTTCGGCGGGGAGCTGTTTTTT.

This clone showed up just a few times. The genes are TRBV5-4 and TRBJ1-1; D is uncertain. Germline CDR1 is SGHNT and CDR2 is YYREEE (reference sequence). The CDR3 is 14 residues long. The V gene lost 0 bases and the J gene lost 1 base, with 7 bases spanning the gap. The CDR3 reads CASSLDAGNTEAFF. The CDR3 DNA reads TGTGCCAGCAGCTTGGATGCAGGGAACACTGAAGCTTTCTTT.

The J gene is TRBJ2-3, the V gene TRBV30; 15 bases are a match to TRBD2. Germline lookup yields CDR1 GTSNPN and CDR2 SVGIG (reference sequence). The CDR3 runs 17 residues. Trimming cost V 0 bases and J 6 bases; bases outside gene matches: 7. The CDR3 DNA sequence: TGTGCCTGGAGTGTGAAGGGACTAGCGGGGGGTAGGGATACGCAGTATTTT. The encoded protein is CAWSVKGLAGGRDTQYF. Variable domain in full (rest from reference TRBV30 and TRBJ2-3): SQTIHQWPATLVQPVGSPLSLECTVEGTSNPNLYWYRQAAGRGLQLLFYSVGIGQISSEVPQNLSASRPQDRQFILSSKKLLLSDSGFYLCAWSVKGLAGGRDTQYFGPGTRLTVL.

The genes are TRBV28 and TRBJ2-1; the match to TRBD1 covers 9 bases. The CDR3 is made up of 14 amino acids. CDR1 is MDHEN, CDR2 SYDVKM, per germline. Trimming took 6 bases from V and 8 from J; bases not matched to a gene: 8. The DNA for the CDR3 is TGTGCCAGCAGGACTTCGGACAGGGGCTATGAGCAGTTCTTC. Residues: CASRTSDRGYEQFF.

The DNA for the CDR3 is TGTGCCAGCTCACCTAACAGGCAGGGCACTGAAGCTTTCTTT. It specifies CASSPNRQGTEAFF. J is TRBJ1-1 and V is TRBV18, with D possibly matching TRBD1 (5 bases). Germline CDR1 reads KGHSH; CDR2 reads LQKENI. V was shortened by 3 bases and J by 4 bases, with 12 bases between the two germline ends. The CDR3 length is 14 residues.

V and J are TRBV6-5 and TRBJ1-4; D not resolved. CDR1 and CDR2 (germline): MNHEY, SVGAGI. The CDR3 is 14 amino acids. Trimming pared 5 bases from V and 5 bases from J, leaving 12 bases between. CDR3 protein: CASSRGLYNEKLFF. CDR3 nucleotides: TGTGCCAGCAGTCGAGGGCTTTACAATGAAAAACTGTTTTTT.

The chain combines TRBV28 with TRBJ1-2; the D gene is possibly TRBD1 (6 bases). Trimming removed 10 bases at V and 7 bases at J, with 19 bases between. Germline loops: CDR1 MDHEN, CDR2 SYDVKM. The length of the CDR3 is 13 residues. Here the CDR3 reads CANLPRGGGGYTF. The CDR3 DNA sequence: TGTGCCAACCTCCCGAGGGGGGGCGGTGGCTACACCTTC.

This sequence joins TRBV12-3 or TRBV12-4 and TRBJ2-3; the D gene is possibly TRBD2 (5 bases). V lost 6 bases and J 11 bases, leaving 12 bases between the germline ends. This CDR3 is built from 11 residues. The DNA for the CDR3 is TGTGCCAGCAGCCTCGCCGGGAAGCAGTATTTT. Translating it yields CASSLAGKQYF.

The V and J genes are TRBV19 and TRBJ1-4, with unresolved D. The CDR3 is 16 residues long. Germline V gene lookup returns CDR1 LNHDA and CDR2 SQIVND (reference sequence). Trimming removed 4 bases at V and 3 bases at J, with 15 bases between. The CDR3 DNA sequence: TGTGCCAGTAGTACCGACCGGGTTTCCCCTAATGAAAAACTGTTTTTT. Its translation: CASSTDRVSPNEKLFF.

The chain is built from TRBV7-9 and TRBJ1-2, with 12 bases lining up with TRBD1. Germline CDR1 is SEHNR and CDR2 is FQNEAQ (reference sequence). J was trimmed by 8 bases and V by 5 bases; bases with no gene match: 15. CDR3 length equals 17 residues. The CDR3 bases are TGTGCCAGCAGCAATACTATCGTGGGACAGGGGGCTAGGGGCTACACCTTC. Amino acids: CASSNTIVGQGARGYTF.

This clone was seen once. The rearrangement joins TRBV6-5 to TRBJ1-2, with TRBD1 matching over 7 bases. The germline gives CDR1 MNHEY, CDR2 SVGAGI. The trim removed 8 bases at V and 8 bases at J, leaving 11 bases unmatched. There are 13 residues in the CDR3. The CDR3 coding sequence is TGTGCCAGCTGGACAGGCGGATTCCGAGGCTACACCTTC. This gives the protein CASWTGGFRGYTF.

The table lists this clone with a few counts. The chain combines TRBV4-2 with TRBJ1-5; D perhaps matches TRBD1 (6 bases). Germline CDR1 reads LGHNA; CDR2 reads YNFKEQ. V was trimmed by 0 bases and J by 5 bases, leaving 11 bases between them. The CDR3 runs to 15 residues. The CDR3 is CASSQDTQGYQPQHF. Written as DNA, the CDR3 is TGTGCCAGCAGCCAAGATACGCAGGGGTATCAGCCCCAGCATTTT.